Following are 27 T cell receptor beta chains from one sample sequenced in a study of human T cells and chemical hapten exposure. MiXCR, run by TCRdb on the RACE reads, gives a single entry per CDR3 protein. The sample records approximately 120,000 distinct CDR3 sequences, about a tenth being singletons. The time point denotes: patch test 2, 6 weeks after DPC sensitization. Treatment specified: therapeutic diphenylcyclopropenone sensitization with weekly scalp DPC. The sequencing used whole blood, collected in connection with sensitization to the hapten diphenylcyclopropenone (DPC). The receptors were sampled from a woman between 35 and 50 years old with alopecia areata. Some clones in this sample may be carry-over from other donors' samples.

This clonotype was seen more than once but under ten times. This chain uses TRBV20-1 with TRBJ2-7; D gene uncertain. Germline V gene sequence: CDR1 DFQATT, CDR2 SNEGSKA (reference sequence). The CDR3 has 11 residues. V was cut by 7 bases and J by 4 bases, with 11 bases left in between. CDR3 residues: CSGSRVYEQYF. In DNA form, the CDR3 reads TGCAGTGGTAGCAGAGTTTACGAGCAGTACTTC.

This clonotype occurred many times. The gene calls are TRBV4-1 and TRBJ2-3; perhaps TRBD1 as D (6 bases). CDR1 MGHRA and CDR2 YSYEKL come from the germline V gene. The V and J ends lost 0 bases and 7 bases respectively, with 11 bases between them. The CDR3 loop spans 14 amino acids. The CDR3 is CASSQEGQPYTQYF. The CDR3 DNA is TGCGCCAGCAGCCAAGAAGGACAGCCGTATACGCAGTATTTT.

This clonotype showed up just a few times. This chain uses TRBV7-2 with TRBJ2-1; the match to TRBD2 covers 7 bases. Trimming cost V 3 bases and J 16 bases; bases outside gene matches: 9. The CDR3 covers 12 residues. In germline, CDR1 is SGHTA, CDR2 FQGNSA. In DNA, the CDR3 is TGTGCCAGCAGCTTCGCTGCGACTAGCCGTTTCTTC. This codes for CASSFAATSRFF.

Many counts were recorded for this clonotype. This chain uses TRBV11-2 with TRBJ1-1; 7 bases agree with TRBD1. The junction had 11 bases not matched to a gene; V was cut back by 4 bases and J by 6 bases. CDR1 is SGHAT and CDR2 is FQNNGV in the germline V gene. The length of the CDR3 is 15 residues. The CDR3 is CASSSPPGGRAEAFF. The CDR3 nucleotides read TGTGCCAGCAGCTCACCACCAGGGGGTCGGGCTGAAGCTTTCTTT.

This clonotype appeared once. The chain is built from TRBV19 and TRBJ1-2, with D perhaps matching TRBD1 (6 bases). The CDR3 is 15 residues long. Germline V gene data show CDR1 as LNHDA and CDR2 as SQIVND (reference sequence). The V end lost 0 bases, the J end lost 4 bases, and 12 bases lay between the germline ends. The CDR3 region is CASSIDRQAVYGYTF. Here the CDR3 DNA reads TGTGCCAGTAGTATAGATCGACAGGCGGTCTATGGCTACACCTTC.

V usage is TRBV29-1 and J usage is TRBJ2-5; D tentatively reads TRBD1 or TRBD2 (5 bases each). Per germline, CDR1 SQVTM and CDR2 ANQGSEA. This CDR3 comprises 14 residues. The V end lost 6 bases, the J end lost 5 bases, and 19 bases lay between the germline ends. CDR3 in amino acids: CSVTGTTAWETQYF. CDR3 sequence (DNA): TGCAGCGTAACCGGGACGACAGCTTGGGAGACCCAGTACTTC.

About this clonotype itself: This may be a read error: a much more frequent sequence differs by one nucleotide. The chain uses TRBV11-2 and TRBJ1-1; TRBD1 is a possible D gene (5 bases). Germline V lookup: CDR1 SGHAT, CDR2 FQNNGV. The CDR3 covers 15 residues. The chain's CDR3 is CASSQPYRKNTDAFF. In nucleotides, the CDR3 is TGTGCCAGCAGCCAACCGTACAGGAAGAACACTGATGCTTTCTTT.

This clonotype has only a few counts. This chain joins TRBV13 and TRBJ2-7; 10 bases match TRBD2. The germline V gene encodes CDR1 PRHDT and CDR2 FYEKMQ (reference sequence). The trim removed 5 bases at V and 3 bases at J, leaving 7 bases unmatched. There are 15 residues in the CDR3. The CDR3 region is CASSRILAGHYEQYF. CDR3 in DNA: TGTGCCAGCAGCCGCATACTAGCGGGGCACTACGAGCAGTACTTC. Using reference TRBV13 and TRBJ2-7 for the parts outside the CDR3, the full variable domain is AAGVIQSPRHLIKEKRETATLKCYPIPRHDTVYWYQQGPGQDPQFLISFYEKMQSDKGSIPDRFSAQQFSDYHSELNMSSLELGDSALYFCASSRILAGHYEQYFGPGTRLTVT.

The rearrangement links TRBV9 to TRBJ2-7; D unclear. The CDR3 is 13 residues long. CDR1 SGDLS and CDR2 YYNGEE come from the germline V gene. V was clipped by 4 bases and J by 6 bases, with 14 bases between them. The DNA for the CDR3 is TGTGCCAGCAGCCCCCACAGCAACGGCGAGCAGTACTTC. Translation: CASSPHSNGEQYF.

The sample holds many counts of this clonotype. This rearrangement joins TRBV24-1 to TRBJ2-2; 8 positions agree with TRBD1. The germline CDR1 and CDR2 sequences are KGHDR and SFDVKD. This CDR3 region has 16 residues. The V segment lost 0 bases and the J segment 1 base; nucleotides outside the gene matches: 0. CDR3 sequence reads: CATSDLGQGNTGELFF. The CDR3 coding sequence is TGTGCCACCAGTGATTTGGGACAGGGGAACACCGGGGAGCTGTTTTTT.

The sample holds a few counts of this clonotype. The chain links TRBV20-1 to TRBJ2-7, with D unresolved. CDR1 DFQATT and CDR2 SNEGSKA come from the germline V gene (reference sequence). Trimming cost V 5 bases and J 0 bases, with 11 bases left between them. CDR3 length: 13 amino acids. In DNA form, the CDR3 reads TGCAGTGCTCCTACACCGAACTCCTACGAGCAGTACTTC. This encodes CSAPTPNSYEQYF.

Ten or more counts support this clonotype. The V call is TRBV12-3 or TRBV12-4, the J call TRBJ1-5, with 8 nucleotides matching TRBD1. The trim removed 6 bases at V and 1 base at J, leaving 5 bases unmatched. The CDR3 consists of 15 residues. CDR3 loop: CASSSDRGSNQPQHF. CDR3 nucleotide sequence: TGTGCCAGCAGCTCCGACAGGGGAAGCAATCAGCCCCAGCATTTT.

This clonotype was picked up a small number of times. The V call is TRBV28, the J call TRBJ1-1; D is undetermined. Trimming pared 8 bases from V and 7 bases from J, leaving 14 bases between. This CDR3 region has 12 residues. The germline CDR1 and CDR2 sequences are MDHEN and SYDVKM. The CDR3, as DNA: TGTGCCAGCTGTAGTAGGGAGTATGAAGCTTTCTTT. Translating it yields CASCSREYEAFF.

The chain has TRBV7-2 and TRBJ2-3; a weak D match, TRBD2 (6 bases). The CDR3 has 13 residues. The V gene lost 5 bases and the J gene lost 5 bases, with 11 bases spanning the gap. The V gene's germline CDR1 is SGHTA and CDR2 FQGNSA. The CDR3 sequence is CASSPRGGDTQYF. DNA for the CDR3: TGTGCCAGCAGCCCGCGGGGAGGAGATACGCAGTATTTT.

The gene calls are TRBV15 and TRBJ1-2, with D possibly being TRBD1 (5 bases). The CDR3 covers 16 residues. Trimming left V 2 bases short and J 2 bases short, with 15 bases between. The germline gives CDR1 LNHNV, CDR2 YYDKDF (reference sequence). This CDR3 reads CATSRYRGEGNYGYTF. The CDR3 DNA sequence: TGTGCCACCAGCAGATATAGAGGGGAAGGAAACTATGGCTACACCTTC.

Only a few counts were recorded for this clonotype. The chain uses TRBV5-4 and TRBJ2-5, with 7 bases aligning to TRBD1. Germline-derived CDR1 and CDR2 are SGHNT and YYREEE (reference sequence). V was pared by 3 bases and J by 0 bases, with 8 bases of the junction left unmatched. The CDR3 spans 16 residues. The CDR3 is CASSSTGTAYQETQYF. The CDR3 DNA is TGTGCCAGCAGCTCTACCGGGACAGCGTACCAAGAGACCCAGTACTTC.

This clonotype appeared a few times. The chain combines TRBV6-2 or TRBV6-3 with TRBJ2-7; tentatively, D is TRBD1 or TRBD2 (5 bases each). V dropped 5 bases and J dropped 0 bases, with 14 bases sitting between them. Per the germline V gene, CDR1 is MNHEY and CDR2 is SVGEGT. This CDR3 is 15 amino acids long. The CDR3 nucleotides are TGTGCCAGCAGTCAGGAGATGGGGGACTCCTACGAGCAGTACTTC. Translating it yields CASSQEMGDSYEQYF.

This rearrangement joins TRBV6-2 or TRBV6-3 to TRBJ2-1; D might be TRBD1 or TRBD2, each matching 5 bases. Trimming shortened V by 0 bases and J by 3 bases, and 15 bases separated the two germline ends. Per germline, CDR1 MNHEY and CDR2 SVGEGT. The CDR3 runs 17 residues. The CDR3 nucleotides are TGTGCCAGCAGTTACTCGATTAGGGACCGGGACTACAATGAGCAGTTCTTC. Protein: CASSYSIRDRDYNEQFF.

Note on this clonotype: A much larger clone is a single base away; this may be a read error. The chain joins TRBV20-1 to TRBJ2-7, with 7 bases identical to TRBD1. CDR3 size: 15 residues. Germline CDR1 is DFQATT and CDR2 is SNEGSKA (reference sequence). This chain's CDR3 is CSARDLTTGSYEQCF. Written as DNA, the CDR3 is TGCAGTGCTAGAGATCTTACGACAGGGAGCTACGAGCAGTGCTTC.

This clonotype was seen ten or more times. This rearrangement joins TRBV30 to TRBJ1-4; D ambiguous. Trimming stripped 0 bases from V and 7 bases from J, with 9 bases between. CDR1 GTSNPN and CDR2 SVGIG come from the germline V gene (reference sequence). This CDR3 region has 13 residues. The CDR3: CAWSVHRTEKLFF. CDR3 nucleotide sequence: TGTGCCTGGAGTGTTCATAGGACTGAAAAACTGTTTTTT.

This clonotype occurred many times. V usage is TRBV11-2 and J usage is TRBJ1-2; tentative D call: TRBD1 (5 bases). CDR3 length equals 17 residues. CDR1 is SGHAT and CDR2 is FQNNGV in the germline V gene. V lost 0 bases, J lost 4 bases, and 18 bases lay in between. CDR3 nucleotide sequence: TGTGCCAGCAGCTTAGATCGTGTAGGGGCGTGGGGCTATGGCTACACCTTC. Protein: CASSLDRVGAWGYGYTF.

The gene calls are TRBV18 and TRBJ2-5; no clear D. Germline V gene data show CDR1 as KGHSH and CDR2 as LQKENI. Trimming took off 1 base at V and 1 base at J, with 7 bases between the two ends. The CDR3 length is 14 residues. The CDR3: CASSPLESQETQYF. The CDR3 nucleotides are TGTGCCAGCTCACCACTAGAGTCCCAAGAGACCCAGTACTTC.

This clonotype was detected only a few times. The chain links TRBV7-2 to TRBJ2-1; the match to TRBD2 covers 7 bases. V lost 2 bases to trimming and J lost 4 bases; unmatched junction nucleotides: 8. The CDR3 is 16 residues long. The germline V gene encodes CDR1 SGHTA and CDR2 FQGNSA. The CDR3 DNA is TGTGCCAGCAGCTTATTAAGCGGGGTTATTTACAATGAGCAGTTCTTC. Encoded protein: CASSLLSGVIYNEQFF.

This clonotype was seen repeatedly, ten times or more. The chain is built from TRBV11-2 and TRBJ2-3; no clear D. The CDR3 has 13 amino acids. In germline, CDR1 is SGHAT, CDR2 FQNNGV. Trimming pared 1 base from V and 5 bases from J, leaving 7 bases between. As DNA, the CDR3 is TGTGCCAGCAGCTTAGGAGTTGGAGATACGCAGTATTTT. Amino acids: CASSLGVGDTQYF.

This clonotype was counted a single time. The chain is built from TRBV9 and TRBJ2-7; 10 bases are a match to TRBD1. The CDR3 runs 15 residues. Trimming removed 3 bases from V and 1 base from J; junction bases left unmatched: 4. Germline values: CDR1 SGDLS, CDR2 YYNGEE. CDR3 loop: CASSDRDRGSYEQYF. The CDR3 nucleotides are TGTGCCAGCAGCGACCGGGACAGGGGTTCCTACGAGCAGTACTTC.

This clonotype was picked up many times. J is TRBJ2-1 and V is TRBV11-2, with TRBD2 matching over 13 bases. CDR3 size: 16 residues. Germline CDR1 SGHAT, CDR2 FQNNGV. J gave up 13 bases and V 5 bases, and 14 bases lay outside the gene matches. CDR3 nucleotide sequence: TGTGCCAGCAGCATCACGACCGGGACTAGCGGGAACCGCCAGTTCTTC. Residues: CASSITTGTSGNRQFF.

This chain connects TRBV28 to TRBJ2-5, with 8 bases lining up with TRBD2. Looked up from germline, CDR1 is MDHEN and CDR2 is SYDVKM. V was clipped by 7 bases and J by 2 bases; unmatched bases: 12. This CDR3 has 16 amino acids. Written as DNA, the CDR3 is TGTGCCAGCACCCCGGGAGCGGGGGAGGGGCAAGAGACCCAGTACTTC. The encoded protein is CASTPGAGEGQETQYF. The complete variable domain, with remaining parts taken from reference TRBV28 and TRBJ2-5, reads DVKVTQSSRYLVKRTGEKVFLECVQDMDHENMFWYRQDPGLGLRLIYFSYDVKMKEKGDIPEGYSVSREKKERFSLILESASTNQTSMYLCASTPGAGEGQETQYFGPGTRLLVL.